This is a list of T cell receptor beta chains from one sample in a study of technical replicates of blood from several donors. Sequencing was performed with immunoSEQ multiplex PCR; in TCRdb, only in-frame clones are kept and a portion is missing. The data show about 83,000 clones, with around 94% seen just once and more than 0.2% held by the top ten. Sequencing used T cells isolated from PBMCs. The receptors were gathered from a human donor in good health. Both conserved end residues are part of each CDR3. The D gene is left open where the match is weak. Clone size appears in some rows only: once, few, many, or a class for an expanded clone.

cdr3_aa cdr3_nt j_call d_call clone_size v_call
CASSLAAGGAGYEQYF TGCGCCAGCAGCTTGGCAGCGGGGGGCGCAGGCTACGAGCAGTACTTC TRBJ2-7 TRBD2 NA TRBV5-1
CAITDRGPKLSEAFF TGTGCCATCACTGACAGGGGCCCCAAACTTTCTGAAGCTTTCTTT TRBJ1-1 TRBD1 NA TRBV10-3
CASSLNRVTEAFF TGTGCCAGCAGTTTAAACAGGGTCACTGAAGCTTTCTTT TRBJ1-1 NA NA TRBV27
CASSLIGLDREGATDTQYF TGTGCCAGCAGTTTGATTGGTCTGGACAGGGAAGGCGCCACAGATACGCAGTATTTT TRBJ2-3 TRBD1 NA TRBV27
CASSSTGYSNQPQHF TGTGCCAGCAGTTCGACAGGTTATAGCAATCAGCCCCAGCATTTT TRBJ1-5 NA NA TRBV27
CASSLGQGVEKLFF TGTGCCAGCAGTTTGGGACAGGGAGTTGAAAAACTGTTTTTT TRBJ1-4 TRBD1 NA TRBV28
CASSPPGTSGSTEQFF TGTGCCAGCAGTCCTCCCGGGACTAGCGGGAGTACTGAGCAGTTCTTC TRBJ2-1 TRBD2 NA TRBV6-6
CASSVKREGSETQYF TGTGCCAGCAGCGTCAAGCGGGAGGGCTCGGAGACCCAGTACTTC TRBJ2-5 TRBD2 NA TRBV9
CASSLNAGSPEAFF TGTGCCAGCAGTCTTAACGCAGGCTCCCCTGAAGCTTTCTTT TRBJ1-1 NA NA TRBV7-9
CASSPTGANEQFF TGTGCCAGCAGCCCAACAGGTGCCAATGAGCAGTTCTTC TRBJ2-1 NA NA TRBV7-3
CAWNKGQGFEKLFF TGTGCCTGGAATAAGGGACAGGGGTTTGAAAAACTGTTTTTT TRBJ1-4 TRBD1 few TRBV30
CASSYRDRDSYGYTF TGTGCCAGCAGCTACCGGGACAGGGATAGCTATGGCTACACCTTC TRBJ1-2 TRBD1 NA TRBV5-6
CASSLTALTSGSGGEQFF TGCGCCAGCAGCTTAACGGCCTTGACTAGCGGGAGCGGGGGTGAGCAGTTCTTC TRBJ2-1 TRBD2 NA TRBV4-1
CAWRTVKAFF TGTGCCTGGAGGACAGTGAAGGCTTTCTTT TRBJ1-1 NA NA TRBV30
CASSGTGQRQETQYF TGTGCCAGCAGTGGAACAGGACAGCGCCAAGAGACCCAGTACTTC TRBJ2-5 NA NA TRBV6-5